The rows below give T cell receptor beta chains drawn from one sample of a study of beta chain features in type 1 diabetes. Assay used: immunoSEQ multiplex PCR; TCRdb lists only in-frame clones, some missing. This sample has about 640,000 clones, with over 10% found just once. Sequenced: naive CD4+ T cells from blood. Receptors originate from a young man with type 1 diabetes. Each CDR3 is given with its conserved first and last residue. Fields, in order: clone size, V gene, J gene, D gene, CDR3 DNA, CDR3 protein. D genes are given only for firm matches. Clone size is stated in some rows and not others, as once, few, many or a class when expanded.

few	TRBV27	TRBJ2-1	NA	TGTGCCAGCAGTTTAGGCGTACCTGTATTTGATGAGCAGTTCTTC	CASSLGVPVFDEQFF
few	TRBV7-3	TRBJ2-1	NA	TGTGCCAGCAGCTTAAAGGGAGGAAATGAGCAGTTCTTC	CASSLKGGNEQFF
NA	TRBV7-2	TRBJ1-2	NA	TGTGCCAGCAGCTTATTGAAGGGAGCAAACTATGGCTACACCTTC	CASSLLKGANYGYTF
NA	TRBV10-3	TRBJ2-5	NA	TGTGCCATCAGTGGCCCTCAGGAGACCCAGTACTTC	CAISGPQETQYF
NA	TRBV7-9	TRBJ2-7	NA	TGTGCCAGCAGCTTACAGGACGACTCCTACGAGCAGTACTTC	CASSLQDDSYEQYF
few	TRBV7-2	TRBJ2-3	TRBD2	TGTGCCAGCAGCTTAGTAGCGGGGGGAAAGACAGATACGCAGTATTTT	CASSLVAGGKTDTQYF
NA	TRBV14	TRBJ2-7	NA	TGTGCCAGCAGCCACCCGACAGAAACCTACTACGAGCAGTACTTC	CASSHPTETYYEQYF
NA	TRBV23-1	TRBJ1-1	NA	TGCGCCAGCAGTCAGACCCAGGTCCCTAGGAGGGACACTGAAGCTTTCTTT	CASSQTQVPRRDTEAFF
few	TRBV7-9	TRBJ2-1	TRBD2	TGTGCCAGCAGCTCAACTTACACTAGCGGGGCATTTTACAATGAGCAGTTCTTC	CASSSTYTSGAFYNEQFF
few	TRBV2	TRBJ2-5	NA	TGTGCCAGCAGTGAAGAGGCAGGGGCGAGGGAGACCCAGTACTTC	CASSEEAGARETQYF
NA	TRBV5-6	TRBJ1-2	NA	TGTGCCAGCAGCTTGGTTGGGGAGAACTATGGCTACACCTTC	CASSLVGENYGYTF
NA	TRBV29-1	TRBJ1-5	NA	TGCAGCGCCAGCGGGACGGATAGCAATCAGCCCCAGCATTTT	CSASGTDSNQPQHF
few	TRBV5-5	TRBJ2-2	NA	TGTGCCAGCAGCTTTAGACAGGGAGGGACCGGGGAGCTGTTTTTT	CASSFRQGGTGELFF
NA	TRBV4-3	TRBJ1-3	TRBD1	TGCGCCAGCAGCCACCCTCGGACAGGGGGTTTCTCTGGAAACACCATATATTTT	CASSHPRTGGFSGNTIYF
NA	TRBV29-1	TRBJ1-6	NA	TGCAGCGTTCGGGTCTCCTATAATTCACCCCTCCACTTT	CSVRVSYNSPLHF
few	TRBV27	TRBJ2-1	NA	TGTGCCAGCAGTTTAAGGAGGGGTCCCACTGAGCAGTTCTTC	CASSLRRGPTEQFF
NA	TRBV4-2	TRBJ2-5	NA	TGTGCCAGCAGCCAGAGCGAGCAAGAGACCCAGTACTTC	CASSQSEQETQYF
few	TRBV30	TRBJ1-3	NA	TGTGCCTGGACACGCGGTTCCGGAAACACCATATATTTT	CAWTRGSGNTIYF
few	TRBV6-5	TRBJ2-5	TRBD2	TGTGCCAGCGGGGCGGGGGAAGAGACCCAGTACTTC	CASGAGEETQYF
few	TRBV2	TRBJ1-4	NA	TGTGCCAGCAGCCCGAGGGGAACTAATGAAAAACTGTTTTTT	CASSPRGTNEKLFF
few	TRBV19	TRBJ2-4	NA	TGTGCCAGTAGTATAACTAACGGACAGATCCAGAACATTCAGTACTTC	CASSITNGQIQNIQYF
few	TRBV15	TRBJ2-7	NA	TGTGCCACCAGCAGAGATCCCCTAGTATACGAGCAGTACTTC	CATSRDPLVYEQYF
once	TRBV10-3	TRBJ2-7	TRBD2	TGTGCCATCAGTGAGTCCTCTAGCGGGGGGTACGAGCAGTACTTC	CAISESSSGGYEQYF
NA	TRBV7-2	TRBJ2-3	TRBD1	TGTGCCAGCAGCCCGCAGAGGGGGCGGGGCACAGATACGCAGTATTTT	CASSPQRGRGTDTQYF
NA	TRBV5-6	TRBJ1-1	NA	TGTGCCAGCAGCTTGGTAGCAGGTACCATTAACACTGAAGCTTTCTTT	CASSLVAGTINTEAFF
NA	TRBV7-8	TRBJ1-5	NA	TGTGCCAGCAGCTCAACCATAGGGGATCGCAATCAGCCCCAGCATTTT	CASSSTIGDRNQPQHF
few	TRBV9	TRBJ1-1	NA	TGTGCCAGCAGCGTAGTTGGGAGCCACACTGAAGCTTTCTTT	CASSVVGSHTEAFF
few	TRBV20-1	TRBJ2-3	NA	TGCAGTGCTAGCCTATCTGGTACGCAGTATTTT	CSASLSGTQYF
NA	TRBV29-1	TRBJ2-1	TRBD1	TGCAGCTATTCGACAGGGGGCCGTAATGAGCAGTTCTTC	CSYSTGGRNEQFF
NA	TRBV7-3	TRBJ2-2	TRBD1	TGTGCCAGCAGTGAACAGGGGGCTACCGGGGAGCTGTTTTTT	CASSEQGATGELFF
few	TRBV4-3	TRBJ2-2	NA	TGCGCCAGCAGCCAAGAAGTCCGCACCGGGGAGCTGTTTTTT	CASSQEVRTGELFF
few	TRBV4-2	TRBJ1-2	TRBD1	TGTGCCAGCAGCCGGGGACAGGAGCCCTATGGCTACACCTTC	CASSRGQEPYGYTF
NA	TRBV19	TRBJ2-2	NA	TGTGCCAGTAGTAACCAGGGGCGGAACACCGGGGAGCTGTTTTTT	CASSNQGRNTGELFF
few	TRBV29-1	TRBJ1-2	NA	TGCAGCGTTGGGGGCCCCGGAGGTCATGGCTACACCTTC	CSVGGPGGHGYTF
NA	TRBV18	TRBJ2-7	NA	TGTGCCAGCTCACCCCCAGGTGGGGTCTACGAGCAGTACTTC	CASSPPGGVYEQYF
few	TRBV7-6	TRBJ1-2	NA	TGTGCCAGCAGCTTAGCGACGAACGGAGGTGGTGGCTACACCTTC	CASSLATNGGGGYTF
NA	TRBV6-5	TRBJ2-4	NA	TGTGCCAGCAGTAAGGAGTTTAAAAACATTCAGTACTTC	CASSKEFKNIQYF
NA	TRBV10-3	TRBJ2-1	NA	TGTGCCATCAGTGAGAGACTTCTTAACTCCTACAATGAGCAGTTCTTC	CAISERLLNSYNEQFF
NA	TRBV4-3	TRBJ1-2	NA	TGCGCCAGCAGCCAAGATTACGGGGTCGGCTACACCTTC	CASSQDYGVGYTF
few	TRBV5-1	TRBJ2-5	NA	TGCGCCAGCAGCTTGAGTGTTGCGCGACGGGAGACCCAGTACTTC	CASSLSVARRETQYF
NA	TRBV5-4	TRBJ2-5	TRBD2	TGTGCCAGCAGCTCCGGACTAGCGGGGGGAACAGAGACCCAGTACTTC	CASSSGLAGGTETQYF
few	TRBV18	TRBJ1-2	TRBD1	TGTGCCAGCTCACCAGACAGGGAATATGGCTACACCTTC	CASSPDREYGYTF
NA	TRBV4-2	TRBJ1-2	NA	TGTGCCAGCAGCCAAGATGTACAATCTAACTATGGCTACACCTTC	CASSQDVQSNYGYTF
NA	TRBV11-3	TRBJ2-5	NA	TGTGCCAGCAGCTTATTGGCAGGGCCAGAGACCCAGTACTTC	CASSLLAGPETQYF
few	TRBV29-1	TRBJ2-7	NA	TGCAGCGCTGGGACTTTCTACGAGCAGTACTTC	CSAGTFYEQYF
few	TRBV10-3	TRBJ1-1	NA	TGTGCCATCAGTGAGTCTACGTTCCGGCGTGAAGCTTTCTTT	CAISESTFRREAFF
few	TRBV2	TRBJ1-6	NA	TGTGCCAGCATCCGGGACTATAATTCACCCCTCCACTTT	CASIRDYNSPLHF
NA	TRBV14	TRBJ1-1	NA	TGTGCCTCACGGACCGTGAACACTGAAGCTTTCTTT	CASRTVNTEAFF
NA	TRBV4-2	TRBJ2-1	NA	TGTGCCAGCAGGGTGACTCGGAGCTCCTACAATGAGCAGTTCTTC	CASRVTRSSYNEQFF
NA	TRBV4-3	TRBJ1-2	NA	TGCGCCAGCAGCCAAGGGGCAGGGAAAGGCAATTGGAATGGCTACACCTTC	CASSQGAGKGNWNGYTF
few	TRBV11-3	TRBJ2-3	TRBD1	TGTGCCAGCAGCTTAGACGGGACAGGGGGCTACGATACGCAGTATTTT	CASSLDGTGGYDTQYF
few	TRBV7-9	TRBJ2-7	NA	TGTGCCAGCAGCCTGACAGTTACCTACGAGCAGTACTTC	CASSLTVTYEQYF
NA	TRBV5-4	TRBJ1-3	NA	TGTGCCAGCAGCCCGGGGGGGAGCACTGGAAACACCATATATTTT	CASSPGGSTGNTIYF
NA	TRBV7-9	TRBJ2-3	NA	TGTGCCAGCACCACCCCCAAACCGGGTAAGGTGGTGTGGACGCAGTATTTT	CASTTPKPGKVVWTQYF
few	TRBV4-3	TRBJ2-1	TRBD2	TGCGCCAGCAGCCCCCTGGGACTAGCGGGTAATGAGCAGTTCTTC	CASSPLGLAGNEQFF
few	TRBV18	TRBJ2-1	NA	TGTGCCAGCTCCCCTAACACTGCATTAACGGGGTGGCAGTTCTTC	CASSPNTALTGWQFF